Listed below are T cell receptor beta chains from one sample, sequenced in a study of technical replicates of blood from a handful of donors. Measured with immunoSEQ multiplex PCR; TCRdb has only the in-frame clones, and not every one. The sample contains more than 45,000 clones, about nine tenths of which appear only once. The sequenced sample was PBMCs. The receptor source for this set is a human donor in good health. Some clones in this sample may be carry-over from other donors' samples. CDR3s leave out the opening cysteine and the closing phenylalanine or tryptophan. The order of the fields is J gene, V gene, CDR3 protein.

j_call: TRBJ2-3
v_call: TRBV7-9
cdr3_aa: ASSEGQVNPWDTQY

j_call: TRBJ2-5
v_call: TRBV4-3
cdr3_aa: ASSQGGASGGGQETQY

j_call: TRBJ2-5
v_call: TRBV30
cdr3_aa: AWSGASGPLGEETQY

j_call: TRBJ2-2
v_call: TRBV30
cdr3_aa: AWSPQRGTTGELF

j_call: TRBJ2-2
v_call: TRBV7-2
cdr3_aa: ASSLGLASTGELF

j_call: TRBJ2-7
v_call: TRBV10-3
cdr3_aa: AATSGPSYEQY

j_call: TRBJ1-1
v_call: TRBV27
cdr3_aa: ASSFLLGGGEAF

j_call: TRBJ2-1
v_call: TRBV9
cdr3_aa: ASSVTGVNEQF

j_call: TRBJ2-5
v_call: TRBV7-3
cdr3_aa: ASTSGGEKETQY

j_call: TRBJ2-3
v_call: TRBV9
cdr3_aa: ASSALGQGALDTQY

j_call: TRBJ2-5
v_call: TRBV7-2
cdr3_aa: ASSIGGAQETQY

j_call: TRBJ2-2
v_call: TRBV29-1
cdr3_aa: SVMTSGGAGGELF

j_call: TRBJ2-6
v_call: TRBV10-3
cdr3_aa: AISGDRFPSSGANVLT

j_call: TRBJ1-1
v_call: TRBV6-5
cdr3_aa: ASSQRQGVDTEAF

j_call: TRBJ2-3
v_call: TRBV7-2
cdr3_aa: ASNSGRARGTDTQY

j_call: TRBJ1-5
v_call: TRBV7-2
cdr3_aa: ASCQGDGNQPQH

j_call: TRBJ1-3
v_call: TRBV6-5
cdr3_aa: ASFGSGNTIY

j_call: TRBJ1-2
v_call: TRBV14
cdr3_aa: ASSPRLPGAVYGYT

j_call: TRBJ2-3
v_call: TRBV30
cdr3_aa: ACPPRGTLGWGTQY

j_call: TRBJ1-1
v_call: TRBV7-9
cdr3_aa: ASSSNRGRTEAF

j_call: TRBJ2-3
v_call: TRBV15
cdr3_aa: ATSRDRVGASTDTQY

j_call: TRBJ2-7
v_call: TRBV12-5
cdr3_aa: ASGSGLAGGRASEQY

j_call: TRBJ1-1
v_call: TRBV5-1
cdr3_aa: ASSPDSAGNTEAF

j_call: TRBJ2-2
v_call: TRBV7-8
cdr3_aa: ASSNRDSGTGELF

j_call: TRBJ2-1
v_call: TRBV6-6
cdr3_aa: ATLPGQGSEQF

j_call: TRBJ2-5
v_call: TRBV6-5
cdr3_aa: ASSYLAGGGGETQY

j_call: TRBJ1-6
v_call: TRBV19
cdr3_aa: ASMGQLDSPLH

j_call: TRBJ1-6
v_call: TRBV4-1
cdr3_aa: ASSQDSRQIRGISPLH

j_call: TRBJ2-1
v_call: TRBV27
cdr3_aa: ASRKGLYNEQF

j_call: TRBJ1-5
v_call: TRBV6-1
cdr3_aa: ASRIRGEGQPQH

j_call: TRBJ1-2
v_call: TRBV6-6
cdr3_aa: ASSPWSDGYT

j_call: TRBJ2-5
v_call: TRBV5-5
cdr3_aa: ASRGGTTNKKETQY

j_call: TRBJ1-1
v_call: TRBV10-3
cdr3_aa: AISEGGADRGREAF

j_call: TRBJ2-5
v_call: TRBV4-2
cdr3_aa: ASSQDWDSHQTQY

j_call: TRBJ2-5
v_call: TRBV6-6
cdr3_aa: ASSYSRRGETQY

j_call: TRBJ2-3
v_call: TRBV6-5
cdr3_aa: ASKVRTGGRDTQY

j_call: TRBJ1-5
v_call: TRBV19
cdr3_aa: ASSVVSQPQH

j_call: TRBJ2-3
v_call: TRBV2
cdr3_aa: ASSSETGSVSADTQY

j_call: TRBJ2-7
v_call: TRBV5-4
cdr3_aa: ASSLGGRLQGVTPDEQY

j_call: TRBJ2-7
v_call: TRBV2
cdr3_aa: ASSPTYEQY

j_call: TRBJ1-4
v_call: TRBV10-3
cdr3_aa: AISPGDANEKLF

j_call: TRBJ2-7
v_call: TRBV12-5
cdr3_aa: ASGLTLDSYEQY